Listed below are T cell receptor beta chains from one sample, sequenced in a study of blood T cells in healthy people across ages. TCRdb redid the calling of the 5' RACE reads with MiXCR, one entry per CDR3 protein. Here the sample spans 800,000 to 950,000 distinct CDR3 sequences, about 44% being singletons. The specimen sequenced was blood. These receptor sequences come from a man aged 25 to 45 in good health. CDR3s include the opening cysteine and the closing phenylalanine or tryptophan. Each record gives: V gene, CDR3 length, D gene, clone size, J gene, CDR3 DNA, CDR3 protein. A D gene is named only where the DNA matches it firmly. Size is stated for part of the rows, as once, few or many counts, or as a class when the clone is expanded.

TRBV10-3	14	TRBD2	-	TRBJ2-5	TGTGCCATCAAAACGGGGGGTCCGAGGGAAGAGCAGTACTTC	CAIKTGGPREEQYF
TRBV12-3/TRBV12-4	15	-	-	TRBJ2-6	TGTGCCAGCAAAGAAAGAGGCTCTGGGGCCAACGTCCTGACTTTC	CASKERGSGANVLTF
TRBV20-1	16	TRBD2	many	TRBJ2-3	TGCAGTGCTAACGGGGCTAGCGGGGGGGCAGGAGATACGCAGTATTTT	CSANGASGGAGDTQYF
TRBV5-1	12	-	few	TRBJ1-2	TGCGCCAGCAGCAACGAAGGGTATGGCTACACCTTC	CASSNEGYGYTF
TRBV28	13	-	few	TRBJ2-1	TGTGCCAGCAGTTTATTTGCAGTTGGGAAGCAGTTCTTC	CASSLFAVGKQFF
TRBV10-3	15	-	-	TRBJ2-3	TGTGCCATCGCGTCTGGACAGAAGTACACAGATACGCAGTATTTT	CAIASGQKYTDTQYF
TRBV4-1	14	-	-	TRBJ2-7	TGCGCCAGCAGCAGGGAACAGAGCTCCTACGAGCAGTACTTC	CASSREQSSYEQYF
TRBV11-2	13	-	-	TRBJ2-3	TGTGCCAGCAGCGTAATCGGGCCAGATACGCAGTATTTT	CASSVIGPDTQYF
TRBV27	14	TRBD1	-	TRBJ1-2	TGTGCCAGCAGCGGGGGACAGGGGAACTATGGCTACACCTTC	CASSGGQGNYGYTF
TRBV12-3/TRBV12-4	14	-	few	TRBJ1-4	TGTGCCAGCAGTTTGGAGTTCTATAATGAAAAACTGTTTTTT	CASSLEFYNEKLFF